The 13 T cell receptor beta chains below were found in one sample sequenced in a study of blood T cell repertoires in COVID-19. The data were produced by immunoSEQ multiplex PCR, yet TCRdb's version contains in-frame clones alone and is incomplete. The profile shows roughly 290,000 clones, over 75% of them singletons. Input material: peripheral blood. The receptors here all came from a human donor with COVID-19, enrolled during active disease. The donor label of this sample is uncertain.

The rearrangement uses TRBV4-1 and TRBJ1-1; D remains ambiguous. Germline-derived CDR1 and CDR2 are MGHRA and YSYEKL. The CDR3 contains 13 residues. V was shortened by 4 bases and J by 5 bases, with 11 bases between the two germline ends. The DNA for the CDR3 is TGCGCCAGCAGCCCCGTACGGAGGACTGAAGCTTTCTTT. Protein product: CASSPVRRTEAFF.

The CDR3: CASSQDPRGGEGRGYTF. CDR3 nucleotides: TGTGCCAGCAGCCAAGACCCACGAGGAGGCGAAGGGAGGGGCTACACCTTC. V gene TRBV3-1 (or the pseudogene TRBV3-2) combines with J gene TRBJ1-2; D is unclear. Germline V gene sequence: CDR1 LGHDT, CDR2 YNNKEL (reference sequence). V shed 0 bases and J shed 8 bases, with 22 bases lying between them. CDR3 length equals 17 residues.

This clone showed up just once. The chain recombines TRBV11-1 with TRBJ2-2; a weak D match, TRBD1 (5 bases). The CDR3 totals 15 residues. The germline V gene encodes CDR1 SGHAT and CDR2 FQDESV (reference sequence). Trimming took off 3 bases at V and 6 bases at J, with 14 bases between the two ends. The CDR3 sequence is CASSFDSVIAGELFF. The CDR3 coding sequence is TGTGCCAGCAGCTTTGACAGTGTAATCGCCGGGGAGCTGTTTTTT.

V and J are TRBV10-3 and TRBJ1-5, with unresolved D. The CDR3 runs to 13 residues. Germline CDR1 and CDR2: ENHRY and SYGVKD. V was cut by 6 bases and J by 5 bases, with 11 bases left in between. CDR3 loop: CAIREEGDQPQHF. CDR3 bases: TGTGCCATCAGAGAGGAGGGCGATCAGCCCCAGCATTTT.

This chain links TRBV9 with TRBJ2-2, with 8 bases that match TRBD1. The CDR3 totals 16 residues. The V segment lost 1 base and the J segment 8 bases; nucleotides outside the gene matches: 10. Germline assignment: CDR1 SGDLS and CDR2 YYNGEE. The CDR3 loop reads CASSVMAGGDLGELFF. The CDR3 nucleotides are TGTGCCAGCAGCGTAATGGCAGGGGGCGATTTGGGGGAGCTGTTTTTT. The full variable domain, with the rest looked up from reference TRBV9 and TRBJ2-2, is DSGVTQTPKHLITATGQRVTLRCSPRSGDLSVYWYQQSLDQGLQFLIQYYNGEERAKGNILERFSAQQFPDLHSELNLSSLELGDSALYFCASSVMAGGDLGELFFGEGSRLTVL.

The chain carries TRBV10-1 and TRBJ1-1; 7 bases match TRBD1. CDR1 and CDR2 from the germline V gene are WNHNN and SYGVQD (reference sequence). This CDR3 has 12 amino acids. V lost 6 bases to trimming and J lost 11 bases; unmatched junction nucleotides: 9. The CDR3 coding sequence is TGCGCCAGCAGCTCTCAGGGGGAAAGTGCTTTCTTT. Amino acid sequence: CASSSQGESAFF.

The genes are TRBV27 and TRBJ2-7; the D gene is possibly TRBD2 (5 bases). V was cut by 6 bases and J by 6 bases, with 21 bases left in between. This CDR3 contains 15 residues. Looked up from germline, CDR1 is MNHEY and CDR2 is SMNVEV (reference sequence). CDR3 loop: CASRRNRTPISEQYF. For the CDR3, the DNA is TGTGCCAGCAGGCGAAACCGGACTCCCATCTCCGAGCAGTACTTC.

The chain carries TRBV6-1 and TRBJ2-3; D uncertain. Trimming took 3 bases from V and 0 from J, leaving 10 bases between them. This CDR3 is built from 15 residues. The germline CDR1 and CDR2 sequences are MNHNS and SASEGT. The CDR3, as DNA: TGTGCCAGCAGTGAGCGAGGTTACAGCACAGATACGCAGTATTTT. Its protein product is CASSERGYSTDTQYF.

The CDR3 DNA reads TGTGCCAGCAGCCTCAGCGGAGGGGGCTACACCTTC. Its translation: CASSLSGGGYTF. The V and J genes are TRBV9 and TRBJ1-2; no definite D call. Germline CDR1 SGDLS, CDR2 YYNGEE. CDR3 size: 12 residues. The V end lost 4 bases, the J end lost 8 bases, and 12 bases lay between the germline ends.

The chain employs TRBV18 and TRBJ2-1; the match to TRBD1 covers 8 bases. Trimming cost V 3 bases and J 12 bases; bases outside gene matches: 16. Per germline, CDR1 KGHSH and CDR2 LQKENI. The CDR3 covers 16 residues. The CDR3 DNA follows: TGTGCCAGCTCACCCCTAGGTGACAGGGGCGAGAAAGGGCAGTTCTTC. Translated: CASSPLGDRGEKGQFF.

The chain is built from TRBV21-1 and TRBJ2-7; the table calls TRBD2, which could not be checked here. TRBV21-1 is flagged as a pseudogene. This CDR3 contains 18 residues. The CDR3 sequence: CASSNGHPKIERCGAQYF. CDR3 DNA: TGTGCCAGCAGCAACGGCCATCCGAAGATTGAAAGGTGCGGCGCGCAGTACTTC.

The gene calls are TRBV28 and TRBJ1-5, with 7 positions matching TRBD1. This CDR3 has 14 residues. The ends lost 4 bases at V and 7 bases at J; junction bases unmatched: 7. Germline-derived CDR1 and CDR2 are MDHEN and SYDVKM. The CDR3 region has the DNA TGTGCCAGCAGTTCCCGACAGGGTGAACAGCCCCAGCATTTT. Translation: CASSSRQGEQPQHF.

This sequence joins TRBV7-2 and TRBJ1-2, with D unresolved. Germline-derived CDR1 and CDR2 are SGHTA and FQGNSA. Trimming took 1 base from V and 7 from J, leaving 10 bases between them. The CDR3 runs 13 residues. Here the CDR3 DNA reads TGTGCCAGCAGCTTAGAATGGAGCATTGGCTACACCTTC. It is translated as CASSLEWSIGYTF.